Here is one T cell receptor beta chain with its context. The sample is drawn from a study of blood T cell repertoires in COVID-19. Across the study: PBMCs, B-cell-depleted T cells, or T cells were the source of the cDNA or gDNA that made up the material.

TCRdb's table, derived via immunoSEQ multiplex PCR, lists solely in-frame clones and lacks some. The table has about 350,000 clones, around nine tenths seen once; the top ten hold approximately 3.5%. Germline CDR1 and CDR2: MGHRA and YSYEKL. V was clipped by 0 bases and J by 7 bases, with 19 bases between them. The CDR3 has 17 residues. Source material: peripheral blood. The V call is TRBV4-1, the J call TRBJ1-5; tentative D call: TRBD1 (5 bases). The receptor was isolated from a woman aged 18-35 years who had recovered from COVID-19. CDR3 coding DNA: TGCGCCAGCAGCCAAGATGGGGCCCTCCTCTTAGGGCAGCCCCAGCATTTT. It specifies CASSQDGALLLGQPQHF.